This TCR beta chain appears in the sequencing data of a study of PD-L1 blockade in urothelial cancer. Study overall: Male sex and bladder-origin urothelial cancer were recorded for about 90% of the roughly 29 patients. The patients had undergone anywhere from 0 to 3 prior chemotherapy regimens. At 3 weeks after treatment start (second dose) and again at 6 weeks, blood was analyzed.

From germline, CDR1 is SEHNR and CDR2 FQNEAQ (reference sequence). The CDR3 is made up of 14 amino acids. Unmatched junction bases numbered 11, after V lost 10 bases and J lost 7 bases. Every PCR got spiked synthetic TCR analog templates. Measured with immunoSEQ multiplex PCR; TCRdb has only the in-frame clones, and not every one. The data contain around 25,000 clones, 87% of them singletons. The rearrangement links TRBV7-9 to TRBJ2-1, with 9 bases fitting TRBD2. The clonotype was recovered from a man over 45 with urothelial cancer. The input for sequencing was PBMCs, taken around atezolizumab (anti-PD-L1) treatment. CDR3 sequence: CATRLAGWANEQFF. In nucleotides, the CDR3 is TGTGCCACCCGGCTAGCGGGGTGGGCAAATGAGCAGTTCTTC.